A single sample gave rise to the 7 T cell receptor beta chains below, sequenced in a study of blood T cell repertoires in COVID-19. Repertoires were generated with immunoSEQ multiplex PCR, while TCRdb's copy carries only in-frame clones and drops some. The sample holds around 210,000 clones, around 84% seen once. The material sequenced was peripheral blood. The receptors were gathered from a human donor in a cohort sampled during active COVID-19.

The chain carries TRBV12-3 or TRBV12-4 and TRBJ2-5; D not certain. Trimming left V 4 bases short and J 4 bases short, with 4 bases between. CDR3 size: 11 residues. The CDR3: CASSSGETQYF. The DNA for the CDR3 is TGTGCCAGCAGTTCGGGAGAGACCCAGTACTTC.

The chain employs TRBV2 and TRBJ2-1; possibly TRBD1 for D (6 bases). The CDR3 totals 15 residues. Germline assignment: CDR1 SNHLY and CDR2 FYNNEI. Trimming removed 2 bases from V and 7 bases from J, with 15 bases in between. The CDR3 nucleotides are TGTGCCAGCAGTGAATTCGGACAGTTAGGGAATGAGCAGTTCTTC. The encoded protein is CASSEFGQLGNEQFF.

The chain couples TRBV19 to TRBJ1-1, with no clear D. Looked up from germline, CDR1 is LNHDA and CDR2 is SQIVND (reference sequence). The CDR3 is made up of 13 amino acids. Trimming removed 3 bases from V and 6 bases from J, with 11 bases in between. As DNA, the CDR3 is TGTGCCAGTAGTATCGGGAGGGTCGCTGAAGCTTTCTTT. As protein: CASSIGRVAEAFF.

The CDR3 spells CASSASSGFEQYF. CDR3 in DNA: TGTGCCAGCAGTGCAAGTTCAGGGTTCGAGCAGTACTTC. The gene calls are TRBV25-1 and TRBJ2-7, with D possibly matching TRBD1 (5 bases). Germline V gives CDR1 MGHDK, CDR2 SYGVNS. CDR3 length equals 13 residues. The germline V and J ends were trimmed by 4 bases and 6 bases, with 13 bases remaining between them.

V usage is TRBV6-5 and J usage is TRBJ1-5, with D possibly being TRBD1 (6 bases). The CDR3 consists of 14 residues. CDR1 MNHEY and CDR2 SVGAGI come from the germline V gene. V gave up 10 bases and J gave up 3 bases, with 16 bases separating them. The CDR3, as DNA: TGTGCCACTAGGGAGTGGGACAACAATCAGCCCCAGCATTTT. This sequence encodes CATREWDNNQPQHF.

The V gene is TRBV4-2, the J gene TRBJ2-4; D is unresolved. The CDR3 runs 18 residues. V was cut by 0 bases and J by 0 bases, with 15 bases left in between. The germline CDR1 and CDR2 sequences are LGHNA and YNFKEQ. The CDR3 coding sequence is TGTGCCAGCAGCCAAGAGGTGCGAAACTCGGGAGCCAAAAACATTCAGTACTTC. Translating it yields CASSQEVRNSGAKNIQYF.

The J gene is TRBJ2-3, the V gene TRBV19; 10 positions match TRBD2. The CDR3 runs to 15 residues. V was pared by 6 bases and J by 6 bases, with 9 bases of the junction left unmatched. The germline V gene encodes CDR1 LNHDA and CDR2 SQIVND (reference sequence). This CDR3 is CASSRSGRSSDTQYF. The CDR3 region has the DNA TGTGCCAGTAGCCGTAGCGGGAGGTCCTCCGATACGCAGTATTTT.